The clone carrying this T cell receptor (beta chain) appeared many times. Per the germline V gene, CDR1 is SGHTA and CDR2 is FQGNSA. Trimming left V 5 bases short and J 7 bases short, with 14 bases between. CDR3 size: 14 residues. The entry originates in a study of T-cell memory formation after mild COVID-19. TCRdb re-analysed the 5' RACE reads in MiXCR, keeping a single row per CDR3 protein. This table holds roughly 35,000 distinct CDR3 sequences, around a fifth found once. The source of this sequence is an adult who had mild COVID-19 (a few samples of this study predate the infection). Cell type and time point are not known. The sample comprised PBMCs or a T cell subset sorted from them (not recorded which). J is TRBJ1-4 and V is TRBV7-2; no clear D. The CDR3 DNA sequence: TGTGCCAGCAGCCCCTCTAGAGGGCGTGAAAAACTGTTTTTT. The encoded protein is CASSPSRGREKLFF.